Listed below are T cell receptor beta chains from one sample, sequenced in a study of blood T cells in healthy people across ages. TCRdb reprocessed the 5' RACE reads with MiXCR, giving one entry per CDR3 protein. The sample has approximately 1,100,000 distinct CDR3 sequences, more than 35% seen once. Material for sequencing was blood. Source of these receptors: a woman in her fifties or sixties in good health. Both conserved end residues are part of each CDR3. A D gene is named only where the DNA matches it firmly. Rows give clone size only sometimes, using once, few, many, or a class for an expanded clone.

>TRBV20-1|few|-|TRBJ1-2
TGCAGTGCTAGTTCAGTCGGCTACACCTTC
CSASSVGYTF
>TRBV6-5|few|-|TRBJ2-3
TGTGCCAGCAGTTACGCGATTGGACCCCCCAGCGATACGCAGTATTTT
CASSYAIGPPSDTQYF
>TRBV29-1|-|-|TRBJ2-1
TGCAGCGTCCCCAGCTCCTACAATGAGCAGTTCTTC
CSVPSSYNEQFF
>TRBV10-3|-|-|TRBJ2-3
TGTGCCATCAGTGAGTCGGCGGGACTTTTCACAGATACGCAGTATTTT
CAISESAGLFTDTQYF
>TRBV6-1|-|-|TRBJ2-3
TGTGCCAGCAGTGAAAGGTCCCTAGATACGCAGTATTTT
CASSERSLDTQYF
>TRBV10-2|-|TRBD1|TRBJ2-7
TGCGCCAGCAGGCCTGACAGGGAGACGGTTCACGAGCAGTACTTC
CASRPDRETVHEQYF
>TRBV7-2|few|TRBD2|TRBJ2-1
TGTGCCAGCAGCTCAACTAGCGATAAATCCAATGAGCAGTTCTTC
CASSSTSDKSNEQFF
>TRBV12-3/TRBV12-4|many|-|TRBJ1-1
TGTGCCAGCAGTGCGGACAAGGGGTTCCTTGAAGCTTTCTTT
CASSADKGFLEAFF
>TRBV6-2/TRBV6-3|-|-|TRBJ2-1
TGTGCCAGCAGTGTGGTTCGGACAAATGAGCAGTTCTTC
CASSVVRTNEQFF
>TRBV29-1|-|TRBD2|TRBJ2-7
TGCAGCGTTTTCCTACTAGCGGGAGAGCACGAGCAGTACTTC
CSVFLLAGEHEQYF
>TRBV29-1|few|-|TRBJ1-5
TGCAGCGTTGAGATGGGACAAGGTGGCAATCAGCCCCAGCATTTT
CSVEMGQGGNQPQHF
>TRBV10-3|few|-|TRBJ2-1
TGTGCCATCGGTCAGCGGATAAACTACAATGAGCAGTTCTTC
CAIGQRINYNEQFF
>TRBV28|few|TRBD1|TRBJ2-3
TGTGCCAGCAGGGCGACAGGGACAAGCACAGATACGCAGTATTTT
CASRATGTSTDTQYF
>TRBV29-1|-|TRBD1|TRBJ2-7
TGCAGCGTTGAAACCTTCGCTGGCCGGGACAGGGGCTCCTACGAGCAGTACTTC
CSVETFAGRDRGSYEQYF
>TRBV6-1|-|TRBD1|TRBJ2-7
TGTGCCAGCAGTCATCAAGCCCCCGTGACAGGGACCTACGAGCAGTACTTC
CASSHQAPVTGTYEQYF
>TRBV3-1|many|-|TRBJ2-1
TGTGCCAGCAGCCAAGATAGCCTGACTAACAATGAGCAGTTCTTC
CASSQDSLTNNEQFF
>TRBV19|-|TRBD1|TRBJ2-7
TGTGCCAGTAGTGAGTGGGGACAGGGAACCTACGAGCAGTACTTC
CASSEWGQGTYEQYF
>TRBV28|-|-|TRBJ1-1
TGTGCCAGTTTTATTGGACGGCCTACTGAAGCTTTCTTT
CASFIGRPTEAFF
>TRBV6-2/TRBV6-3|-|-|TRBJ1-5
TGTGCCAGCAGTCAGATTGGTGAAGGCAATCAGCCCCAGCATTTT
CASSQIGEGNQPQHF